This TCR beta chain was retrieved from a study of shared clonotypes between healthy human individuals. Study information: Donor ages ranged 18 to 49 years: a couple of women, a few men. Per donor, CD8 memory used one plate, CD8 naive used two, CD4 memory used three and CD4 naive used three.

In regard to this clone: Its antigen is not identified.

General study results and limits: Of the naive CD4 clonotypes, about 5% were shared across a few donors.

Genomic DNA from each subset was divided evenly over several immunoSEQ plates. Profiling relied on immunoSEQ multiplex PCR, and the TCRdb table lists in-frame clones only, not all of them. The sample lists about 2.2 million clones, 90% to 95% seen once, with approximately 1.6% in the top ten. Germline values: CDR1 SGHTS, CDR2 YDEGEE. Trimming took off 0 bases at V and 0 bases at J, with 3 bases between the two ends. The CDR3 covers 14 residues. CD45RO-negative cells were positively selected for CCR7, leaving out terminally differentiated effector memory CD45RA+ cells. The sequencing sample was made of naive CD8+ T cells from PBMCs. The chain joins TRBV5-8 to TRBJ2-2; no definite D call. The clonotype originates from a man aged 18 to 29 in good health. Some clones in this sample may be carry-over from other donors' samples. The CDR3 reads CASSLVANTGELFF. The CDR3 region has the DNA TGTGCCAGCAGCTTGGTTGCGAACACCGGGGAGCTGTTTTTT.